This TCR beta chain was sequenced in a study of blood T cell repertoires in COVID-19. Original data processing: Cell counts per sample came from amplifying reference gene primers. Method: immunoSEQ multiplex PCR; TCRdb's copy keeps in-frame clones and lacks some. The V and J calls and clone size are taken from that table; D and trimming were inferred from the DNA. The table has about 200,000 clones, approximately 82% seen once. The germline CDR1 and CDR2 sequences are SGHRS and YFSETQ. Trimming removed 0 bases from V and 8 bases from J, with 14 bases in between. The CDR3 sequence is 15 residues long. This receptor was taken from a human donor with acute or convalescent COVID-19. The donor label of this sample is uncertain. This chain uses TRBV5-1 with TRBJ1-4; the D is unclear. Sequenced material: peripheral blood. The CDR3 sequence is CASSLGETYGEKLFF. The CDR3 nucleotides read TGCGCCAGCAGCTTGGGGGAGACTTATGGGGAAAAACTGTTTTTT.